This TCR beta chain was sequenced in a study of T-cell reconstitution after alpha-beta-depleted transplantation in children. Study observations and caveats: Several patients had high TCRbeta diversity at day 60; it came from surviving recipient T cells and thymic progenitors.

Preparing the TCRbeta library involved the use of unique molecular identifiers. MiXCR, run by TCRdb on the PCR reads, gives a single entry per CDR3 protein. The table lists hundreds of thousands of distinct CDR3 sequences, around 16% of them singletons, with 29% in the top ten. This clonotype was counted between two and nine times. Its specificity is not known. Germline CDR1 is MDHEN and CDR2 is SYDVKM. Unmatched junction bases numbered 4, after V lost 3 bases and J lost 2 bases. The CDR3 sequence is 16 residues long. The sequence was collected from a boy younger than two who had a stem cell transplant for Wiskott-Aldrich syndrome, so the T cells may come from the graft donor. The chain employs TRBV28 and TRBJ2-1; 10 nucleotides match TRBD2. Sequences were derived from PBMCs, mostly from graft donor cells, sampled 360 days after TCRalphabeta/CD19-depleted stem cell transplant. In DNA, the CDR3 is TGTGCCAGCAGTTTGGATCTAGCGGGAGCCTACAATGAGCAGTTCTTC. This translates into CASSLDLAGAYNEQFF.